The present TCR beta chain was sequenced within a study of shared clonotypes between healthy human individuals. Across the whole study: Three CD4 naive, three CD4 memory, two CD8 naive and one CD8 memory plate were used per donor. General study points: In having few donors, the study represented limited genetic and exposure-history diversity.

Naive CD8 cells lacked CD45RO and underwent positive selection for CCR7, leaving out terminally differentiated effector memory CD45RA+ cells. The germline gives CDR1 LNHDA, CDR2 SQIVND (reference sequence). The CDR3 sequence is 12 residues long. V lost 2 bases and J lost 6, with 8 bases in between. The authors ran the assay at deep level. The method was immunoSEQ multiplex PCR; TCRdb's version includes in-frame clones alone and lacks a portion of them. The sample carries about 2,200,000 clones, roughly 91% recorded once. As concerns this clone: The antigen remains undetermined.

The chain recombines TRBV19 with TRBJ2-7; D is uncertain. The sequenced sample was naive CD8+ T cells from PBMCs. The receptor's source is a man younger than 35 in good health. Some clones in this sample may be carry-over from other donors' samples. The CDR3 bases are TGTGCCAGTAGTATATCTGGGTCCGAGCAGTACTTC. This sequence encodes CASSISGSEQYF.